This TCR beta chain stems from a study of cytomegalovirus exposure and HLA in healthy donors. PCR was performed using 60 Vbeta and 13 Jbeta primers. The data were produced by immunoSEQ multiplex PCR, yet TCRdb's version contains in-frame clones alone and is incomplete. The sample shows around 110,000 clones, 65% to 90% of them seen only once. Details on this clone: Its antigen remains unidentified.

Study findings and constraints: TCR beta V- and J-gene trimming, according to a later analysis, was linked to a missense DCLRE1C variant. CMV serostatus was the only recorded immune exposure for donors. Most observed TCR sequences were rare, whereas some public TCRs were detected in many donors.

Trimming took off 6 bases at V and 5 bases at J, with 14 bases between the two ends. Germline V CDR1 and CDR2: SNHLY, FYNNEI. The CDR3 consists of 14 residues. The chain recombines TRBV2 with TRBJ1-5, with D possibly matching TRBD1 (5 bases). The TCR was taken from a woman between 25 and 40 years old in good health and CMV-seronegative. The sequenced sample consisted of PBMCs. CDR3 region: CASRAREGDQPQHF. DNA of the CDR3: TGTGCCAGCAGGGCCAGGGAAGGGGATCAGCCCCAGCATTTT.